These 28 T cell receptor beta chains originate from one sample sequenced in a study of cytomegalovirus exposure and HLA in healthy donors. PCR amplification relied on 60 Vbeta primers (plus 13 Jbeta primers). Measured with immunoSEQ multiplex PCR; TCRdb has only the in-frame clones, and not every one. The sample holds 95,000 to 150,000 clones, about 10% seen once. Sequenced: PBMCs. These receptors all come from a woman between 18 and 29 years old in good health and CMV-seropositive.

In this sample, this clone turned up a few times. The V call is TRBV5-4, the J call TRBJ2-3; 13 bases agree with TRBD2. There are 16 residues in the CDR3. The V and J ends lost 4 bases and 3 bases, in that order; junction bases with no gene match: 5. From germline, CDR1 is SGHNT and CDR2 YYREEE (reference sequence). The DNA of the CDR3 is TGTGCCAGCAGCCCGGGACTAGCGGGACCTACAGATACGCAGTATTTT. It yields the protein CASSPGLAGPTDTQYF.

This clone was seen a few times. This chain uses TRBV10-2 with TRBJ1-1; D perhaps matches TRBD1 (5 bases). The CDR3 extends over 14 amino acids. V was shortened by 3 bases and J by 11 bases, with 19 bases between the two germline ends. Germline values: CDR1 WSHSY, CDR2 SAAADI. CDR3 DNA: TGCGCCAGCAGTGAAGTTCAGTTGGCACCAGGGGCTTTCTTT. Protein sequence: CASSEVQLAPGAFF.

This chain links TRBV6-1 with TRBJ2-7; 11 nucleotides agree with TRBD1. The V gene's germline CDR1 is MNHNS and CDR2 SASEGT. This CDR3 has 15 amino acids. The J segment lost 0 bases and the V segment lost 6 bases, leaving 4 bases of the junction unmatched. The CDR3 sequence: CASSLGTGGSYEQYF. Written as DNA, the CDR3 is TGTGCCAGCAGCCTCGGGACAGGGGGCTCCTACGAGCAGTACTTC.

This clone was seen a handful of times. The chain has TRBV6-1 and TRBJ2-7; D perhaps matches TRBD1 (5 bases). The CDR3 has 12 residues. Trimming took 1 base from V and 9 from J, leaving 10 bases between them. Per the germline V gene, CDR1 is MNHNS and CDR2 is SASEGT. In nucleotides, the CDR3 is TGTGCCAGCAGTGAAGGACAGTTGGGGCAGTACTTC. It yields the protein CASSEGQLGQYF.

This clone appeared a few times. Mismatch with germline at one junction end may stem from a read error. The CDR3 DNA is TGTGCTAGCAGCCAAGGAGGGGACACTGAAGCTTTCTTT. Translation gives CASSQGGDTEAFF. The chain combines TRBV7-7 with TRBJ1-1; TRBD1 might be the D (5 bases). From germline, CDR1 is SSHAT and CDR2 FNYEAQ (reference sequence). CDR3 length equals 13 residues.

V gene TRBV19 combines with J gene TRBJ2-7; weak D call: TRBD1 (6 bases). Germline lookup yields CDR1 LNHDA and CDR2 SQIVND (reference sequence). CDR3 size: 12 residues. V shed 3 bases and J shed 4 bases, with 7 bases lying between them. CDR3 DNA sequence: TGTGCCAGTAGTATTCAGGGGTACGAGCAGTACTTC. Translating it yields CASSIQGYEQYF.

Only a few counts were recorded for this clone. Written as DNA, the CDR3 is TGTGCCAGCAGCGACGGGACAGGTCGTCAGCCCCAGCATTTT. Translating gives CASSDGTGRQPQHF. This chain links TRBV9 with TRBJ1-5, with 8 nucleotides matching TRBD1. The CDR3 consists of 14 residues. In germline, CDR1 is SGDLS, CDR2 YYNGEE. V trimming: 3 bases; J trimming: 6 bases; junction bases outside the gene matches: 5. Using reference TRBV9 and TRBJ1-5 for the parts outside the CDR3, the full variable domain is DSGVTQTPKHLITATGQRVTLRCSPRSGDLSVYWYQQSLDQGLQFLIQYYNGEERAKGNILERFSAQQFPDLHSELNLSSLELGDSALYFCASSDGTGRQPQHFGDGTRLSIL.

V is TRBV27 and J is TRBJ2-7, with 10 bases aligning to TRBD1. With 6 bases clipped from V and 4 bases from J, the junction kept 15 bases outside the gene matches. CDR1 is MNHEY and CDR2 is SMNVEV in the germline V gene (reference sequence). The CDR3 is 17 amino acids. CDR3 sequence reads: CASRPISGTGVIYEQYF. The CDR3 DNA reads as TGTGCCAGCAGACCTATCTCCGGGACAGGGGTTATTTACGAGCAGTACTTC.

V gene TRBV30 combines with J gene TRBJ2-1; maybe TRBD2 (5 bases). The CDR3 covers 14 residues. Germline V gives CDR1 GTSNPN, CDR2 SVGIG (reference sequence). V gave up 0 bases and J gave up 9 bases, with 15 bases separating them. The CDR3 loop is CAWSVRISAAEQFF. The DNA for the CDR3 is TGTGCCTGGAGTGTACGGATTAGCGCAGCTGAGCAGTTCTTC.

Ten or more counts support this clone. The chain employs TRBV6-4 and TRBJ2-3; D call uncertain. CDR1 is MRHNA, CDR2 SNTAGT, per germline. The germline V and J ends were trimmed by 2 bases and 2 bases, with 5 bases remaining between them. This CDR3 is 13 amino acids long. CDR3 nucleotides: TGTGCCAGCAGTGACAGCGACACAGATACGCAGTATTTT. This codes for CASSDSDTDTQYF.

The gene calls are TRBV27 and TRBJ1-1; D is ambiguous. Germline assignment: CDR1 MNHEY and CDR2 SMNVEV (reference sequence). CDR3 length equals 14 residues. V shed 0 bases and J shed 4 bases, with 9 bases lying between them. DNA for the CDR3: TGTGCCAGCAGTTTATCGCGTGGAGGCACTGAAGCTTTCTTT. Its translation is CASSLSRGGTEAFF.

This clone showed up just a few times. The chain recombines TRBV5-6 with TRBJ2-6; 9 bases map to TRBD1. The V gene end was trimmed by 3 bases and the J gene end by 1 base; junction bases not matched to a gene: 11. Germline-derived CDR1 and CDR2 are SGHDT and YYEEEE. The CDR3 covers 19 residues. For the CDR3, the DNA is TGTGCCAGCAGCTGGCGAATCGGGACAGGGACTTCTGGGGCCAACGTCCTGACTTTC. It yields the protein CASSWRIGTGTSGANVLTF.

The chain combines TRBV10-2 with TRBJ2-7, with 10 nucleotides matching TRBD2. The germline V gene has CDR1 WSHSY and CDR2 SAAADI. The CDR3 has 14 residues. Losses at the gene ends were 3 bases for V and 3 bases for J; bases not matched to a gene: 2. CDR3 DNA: TGCGCCAGCAGTGAAGCTAGCGGGAGCTACGAGCAGTACTTC. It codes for CASSEASGSYEQYF.

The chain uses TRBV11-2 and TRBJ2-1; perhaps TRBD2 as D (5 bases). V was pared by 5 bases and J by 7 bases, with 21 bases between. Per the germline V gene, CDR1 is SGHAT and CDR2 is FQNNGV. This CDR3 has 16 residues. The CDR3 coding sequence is TGTGCCAGCAGCCCCCAAGCGCTAGTTCGGGGTAATGAGCAGTTCTTC. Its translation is CASSPQALVRGNEQFF.

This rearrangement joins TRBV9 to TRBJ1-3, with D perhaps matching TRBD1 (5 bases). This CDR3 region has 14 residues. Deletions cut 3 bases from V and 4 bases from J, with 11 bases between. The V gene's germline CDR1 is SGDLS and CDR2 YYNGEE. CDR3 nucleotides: TGTGCCAGCAGCGAGCAGGGAGGCGGAAACACCATATATTTT. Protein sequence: CASSEQGGGNTIYF.

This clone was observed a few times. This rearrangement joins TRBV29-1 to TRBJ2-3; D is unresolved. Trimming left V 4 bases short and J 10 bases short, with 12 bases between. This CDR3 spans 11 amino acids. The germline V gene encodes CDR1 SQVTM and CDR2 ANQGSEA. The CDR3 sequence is CSVGSAEAQYF. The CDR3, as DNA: TGCAGCGTTGGCTCGGCGGAAGCGCAGTATTTT.

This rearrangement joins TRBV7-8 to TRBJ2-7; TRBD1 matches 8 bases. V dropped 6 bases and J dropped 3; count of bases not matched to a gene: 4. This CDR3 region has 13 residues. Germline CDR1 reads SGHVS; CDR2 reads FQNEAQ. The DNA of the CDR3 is TGTGCCAGCAGGACAGGGGCCGACTACGAGCAGTACTTC. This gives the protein CASRTGADYEQYF.

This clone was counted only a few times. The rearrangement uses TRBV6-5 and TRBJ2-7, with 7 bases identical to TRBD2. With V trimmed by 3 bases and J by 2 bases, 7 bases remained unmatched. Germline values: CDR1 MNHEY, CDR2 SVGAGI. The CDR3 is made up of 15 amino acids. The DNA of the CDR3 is TGTGCCAGCAGTTATGGGACTAACACACCCTACGAGCAGTACTTC. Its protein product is CASSYGTNTPYEQYF.

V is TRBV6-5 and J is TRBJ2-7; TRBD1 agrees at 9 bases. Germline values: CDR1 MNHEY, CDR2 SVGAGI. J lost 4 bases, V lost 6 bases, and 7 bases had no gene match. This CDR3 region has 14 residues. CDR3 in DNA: TGTGCCAGCAGCCTCGGACAGGGGAGTTACGAGCAGTACTTC. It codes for CASSLGQGSYEQYF.

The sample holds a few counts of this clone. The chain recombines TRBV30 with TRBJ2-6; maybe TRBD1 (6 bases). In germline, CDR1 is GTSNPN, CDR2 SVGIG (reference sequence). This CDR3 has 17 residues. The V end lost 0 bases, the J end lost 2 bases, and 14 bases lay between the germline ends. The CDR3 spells CAWSVVPNRAGANVLTF. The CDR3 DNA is TGTGCCTGGAGTGTGGTCCCTAACAGGGCTGGGGCCAACGTCCTGACTTTC.

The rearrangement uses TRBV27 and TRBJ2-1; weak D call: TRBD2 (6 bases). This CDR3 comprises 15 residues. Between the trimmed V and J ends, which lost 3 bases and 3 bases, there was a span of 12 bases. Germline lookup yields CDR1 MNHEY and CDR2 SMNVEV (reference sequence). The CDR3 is CASSFSGESYNEQFF. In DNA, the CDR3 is TGTGCCAGCAGTTTCTCGGGGGAGAGCTACAATGAGCAGTTCTTC.

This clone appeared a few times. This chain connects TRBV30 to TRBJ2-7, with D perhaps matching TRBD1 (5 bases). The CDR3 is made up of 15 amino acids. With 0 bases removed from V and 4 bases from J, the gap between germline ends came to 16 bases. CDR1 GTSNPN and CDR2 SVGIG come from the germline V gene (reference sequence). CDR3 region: CAWSVGAGPLYEQYF. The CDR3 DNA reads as TGTGCCTGGAGTGTAGGGGCAGGGCCTCTTTACGAGCAGTACTTC.

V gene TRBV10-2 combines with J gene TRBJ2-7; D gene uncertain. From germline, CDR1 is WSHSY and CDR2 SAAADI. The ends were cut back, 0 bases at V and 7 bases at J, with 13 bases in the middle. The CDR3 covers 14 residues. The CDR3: CASSESGSLGEQYF. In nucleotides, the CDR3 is TGCGCCAGCAGTGAGTCGGGCAGTTTGGGTGAGCAGTACTTC.

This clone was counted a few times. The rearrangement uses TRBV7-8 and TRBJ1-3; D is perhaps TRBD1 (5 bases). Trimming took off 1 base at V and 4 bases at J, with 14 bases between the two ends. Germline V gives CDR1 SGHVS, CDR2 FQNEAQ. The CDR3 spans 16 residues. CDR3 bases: TGTGCCAGCAGCTTAGGTCCAGGGCCTTCCGGAAACACCATATATTTT. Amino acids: CASSLGPGPSGNTIYF.

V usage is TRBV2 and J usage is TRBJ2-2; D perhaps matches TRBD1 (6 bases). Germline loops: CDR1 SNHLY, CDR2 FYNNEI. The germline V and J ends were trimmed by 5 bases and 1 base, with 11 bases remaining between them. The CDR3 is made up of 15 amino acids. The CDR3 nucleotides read TGTGCCAGCAGTCCACAGGGATTGAACACCGGGGAGCTGTTTTTT. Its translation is CASSPQGLNTGELFF.

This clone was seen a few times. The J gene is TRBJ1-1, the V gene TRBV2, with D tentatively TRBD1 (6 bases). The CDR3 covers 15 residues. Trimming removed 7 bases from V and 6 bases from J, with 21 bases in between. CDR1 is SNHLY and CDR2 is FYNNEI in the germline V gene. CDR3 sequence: CASNPGQTRVAEAFF. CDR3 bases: TGTGCCAGCAATCCCGGACAGACCCGAGTCGCTGAAGCTTTCTTT.

CDR3 in DNA: TGTGCCAGCAGCGTACAGGGGATGAACACTGAAGCTTTCTTT. It is translated as CASSVQGMNTEAFF. The rearrangement joins TRBV9 to TRBJ1-1, with a weak D call TRBD1 (6 bases). The length of the CDR3 is 14 residues. The germline V gene has CDR1 SGDLS and CDR2 YYNGEE. Trimming took off 1 base at V and 0 bases at J, with 7 bases between the two ends.

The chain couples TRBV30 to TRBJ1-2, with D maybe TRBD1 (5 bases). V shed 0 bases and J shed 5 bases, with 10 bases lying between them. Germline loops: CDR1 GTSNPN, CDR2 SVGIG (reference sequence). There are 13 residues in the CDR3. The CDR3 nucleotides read TGTGCCTGGAGTGTTGGACAAAATTATGGCTACACCTTC. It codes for CAWSVGQNYGYTF.